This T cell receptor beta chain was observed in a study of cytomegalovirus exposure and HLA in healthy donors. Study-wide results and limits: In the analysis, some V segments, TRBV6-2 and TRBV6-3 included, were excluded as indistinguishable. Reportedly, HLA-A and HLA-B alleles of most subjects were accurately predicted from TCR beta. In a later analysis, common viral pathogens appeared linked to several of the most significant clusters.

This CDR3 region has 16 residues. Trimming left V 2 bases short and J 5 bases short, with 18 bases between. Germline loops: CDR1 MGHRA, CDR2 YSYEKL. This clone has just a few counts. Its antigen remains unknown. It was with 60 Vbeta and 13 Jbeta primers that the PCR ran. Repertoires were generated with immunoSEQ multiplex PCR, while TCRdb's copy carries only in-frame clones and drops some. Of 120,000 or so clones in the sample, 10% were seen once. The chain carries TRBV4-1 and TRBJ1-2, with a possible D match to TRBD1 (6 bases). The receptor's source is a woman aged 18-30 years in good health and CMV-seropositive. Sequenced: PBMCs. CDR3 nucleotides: TGCGCCAGCAGCCAACGGACACCGGGGACATTATATGGCTACACCTTC. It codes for CASSQRTPGTLYGYTF.